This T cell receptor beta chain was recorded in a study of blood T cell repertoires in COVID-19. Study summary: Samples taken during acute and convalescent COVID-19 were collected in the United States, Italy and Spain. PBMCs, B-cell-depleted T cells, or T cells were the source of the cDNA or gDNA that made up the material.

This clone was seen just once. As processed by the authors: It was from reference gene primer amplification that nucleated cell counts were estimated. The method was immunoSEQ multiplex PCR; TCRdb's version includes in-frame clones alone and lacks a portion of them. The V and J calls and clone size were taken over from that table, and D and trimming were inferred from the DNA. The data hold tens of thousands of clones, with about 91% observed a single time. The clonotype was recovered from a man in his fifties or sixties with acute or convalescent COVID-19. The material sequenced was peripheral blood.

CDR3 nucleotides: TGTGCCAGCAGCTCGCCGCGGACTAGTAACACCTACGAGCAGTACTTC. This encodes CASSSPRTSNTYEQYF. The V gene is TRBV5-4, the J gene TRBJ2-7, with 7 bases fitting TRBD2. Trimming removed 3 bases from V and 2 bases from J; junction bases left unmatched: 11. The CDR3 is 16 amino acids. CDR1 is SGHNT, CDR2 YYREEE, per germline (reference sequence).